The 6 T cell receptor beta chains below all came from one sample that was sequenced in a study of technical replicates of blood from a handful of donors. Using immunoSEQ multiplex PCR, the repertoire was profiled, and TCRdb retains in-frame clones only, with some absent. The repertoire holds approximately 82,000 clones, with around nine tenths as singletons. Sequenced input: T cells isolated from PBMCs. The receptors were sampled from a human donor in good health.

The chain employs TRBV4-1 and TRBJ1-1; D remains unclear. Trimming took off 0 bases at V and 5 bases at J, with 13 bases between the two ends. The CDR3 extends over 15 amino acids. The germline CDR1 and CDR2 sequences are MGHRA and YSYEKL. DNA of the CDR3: TGCGCCAGCAGCCAAGATCGGTCTGGAGGAACTGAAGCTTTCTTT. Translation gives CASSQDRSGGTEAFF.

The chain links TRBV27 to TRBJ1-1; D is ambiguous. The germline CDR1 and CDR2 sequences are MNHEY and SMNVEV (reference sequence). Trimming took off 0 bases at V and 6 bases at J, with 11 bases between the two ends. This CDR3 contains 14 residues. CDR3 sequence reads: CASSLSGSRAEAFF. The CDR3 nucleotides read TGTGCCAGCAGTTTATCCGGTTCTCGGGCTGAAGCTTTCTTT.

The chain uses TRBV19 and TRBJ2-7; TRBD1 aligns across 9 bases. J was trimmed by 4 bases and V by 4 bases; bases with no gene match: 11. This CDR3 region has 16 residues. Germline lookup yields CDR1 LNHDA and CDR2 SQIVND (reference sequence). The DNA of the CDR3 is TGTGCCAGTAGTAGGAGCCCCGACAGGGGGGGATACGAGCAGTACTTC. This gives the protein CASSRSPDRGGYEQYF.

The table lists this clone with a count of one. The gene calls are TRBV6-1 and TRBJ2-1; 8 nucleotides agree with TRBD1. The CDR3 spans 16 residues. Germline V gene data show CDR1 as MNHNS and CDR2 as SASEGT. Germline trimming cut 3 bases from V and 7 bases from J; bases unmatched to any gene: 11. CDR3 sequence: CASSDRPDRASNEQFF. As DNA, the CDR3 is TGTGCCAGCAGTGACCGACCGGACAGGGCATCGAATGAGCAGTTCTTC.

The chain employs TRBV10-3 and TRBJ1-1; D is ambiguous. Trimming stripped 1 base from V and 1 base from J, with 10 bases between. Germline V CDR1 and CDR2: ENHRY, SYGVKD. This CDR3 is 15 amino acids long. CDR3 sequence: CAISELTITNTEAFF. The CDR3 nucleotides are TGTGCCATCAGTGAGTTAACTATCACGAACACTGAAGCTTTCTTT.

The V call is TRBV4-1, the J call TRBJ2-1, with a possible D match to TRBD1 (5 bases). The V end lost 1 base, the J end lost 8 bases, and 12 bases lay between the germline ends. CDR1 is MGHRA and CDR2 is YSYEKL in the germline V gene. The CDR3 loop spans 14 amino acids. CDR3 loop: CASSQGQGADEQFF. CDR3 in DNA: TGCGCCAGCAGCCAAGGCCAAGGGGCGGATGAGCAGTTCTTC.